One sample yielded the 27 T cell receptor beta chains listed below, sequenced in a study of tumor-infiltrating lymphocytes in primary liver carcinoma. The researchers produced TCR beta cDNA from 400 to 650 ng total RNA with a constant-region primer. ARM-PCR was slightly modified, and three nested multiplex PCR rounds with it gave rise to the TCR beta libraries. Rounds one and two of PCR, each of 10 to 11 cycles, were primed with TRBV1-TRBV30 forward primers and a C-beta reverse primer. TCRdb recomputed calls from the multiplex PCR reads with MiXCR, one row per CDR3 protein. The table includes about 320,000 distinct CDR3 sequences, 60% to 80% detected once. Unsorted whole blood supplied the blood RNA, and germline DNA was isolated too. The sequenced sample was peripheral blood. The source of these receptors is a man in his forties or fifties with primary liver carcinoma and hepatitis B virus infection.

A word on this clonotype: A read error is possible here, since a much larger clone lies one base away. V and J are TRBV30 and TRBJ1-1; D is uncertain. The germline V gene has CDR1 GTSNPN and CDR2 SVGIG (reference sequence). CDR3 length equals 11 residues. CDR3 DNA: TGTGTCAGGAGTTCGGGCAATAGGGCTTTCTTT. It encodes CVRSSGNRAFF.

Details on this clonotype: At one end, the junction sequence differs from germline, possibly due to a read error. J is TRBJ2-1 and V is TRBV4-3; possibly TRBD2 for D (6 bases). This CDR3 is built from 16 residues. CDR1 and CDR2 (germline): LGHNA, YSLEER. CDR3 sequence: CASNQDRGSSYNVQFF. CDR3 nucleotide sequence: TGCGCCAGCAACCAAGATCGGGGGAGCTCCTACAATGTGCAGTTCTTC.

This clonotype was counted between two and nine times. The chain combines TRBV5-6 with TRBJ2-7, with TRBD1 as a possible D gene (5 bases). This CDR3 has 16 residues. The ends were cut back, 0 bases at V and 7 bases at J, with 20 bases in the middle. Per the germline V gene, CDR1 is SGHDT and CDR2 is YYEEEE. CDR3 region: CASSLAIGRAPGEQYF. The DNA of the CDR3 is TGTGCCAGCAGCTTGGCCATTGGCAGGGCCCCTGGGGAGCAGTACTTC. Complete variable domain (other parts from reference TRBV5-6 and TRBJ2-7): DAGVTQSPTHLIKTRGQQVTLRCSPKSGHDTVSWYQQALGQGPQFIFQYYEEEERQRGNFPDRFSGHQFPNYSSELNVNALLLGDSALYLCASSLAIGRAPGEQYFGPGTRLTVT.

This clonotype was seen just once. This sequence may be a read error, since a much larger clone differs from it by one base. V usage is TRBV10-3 and J usage is TRBJ2-1, with D possibly being TRBD2 (7 bases). The CDR3 length is 14 residues. CDR1 ENHRY and CDR2 SYGVKD come from the germline V gene. The V gene lost 8 bases and the J gene lost 7 bases, with 18 bases spanning the gap. CDR3 sequence (DNA): TGTGCCATCGGGGGCGGGAGTGAGGCAAATGAGCAGTTCTTC. It codes for CAIGGGSEANEQFF.

The chain is built from TRBV11-3 and TRBJ2-7; no reliable D call. V lost 8 bases, J lost 5 bases, and 19 bases lay in between. Germline loops: CDR1 SGHNT, CDR2 YENEEA. The CDR3 extends over 14 amino acids. The CDR3 sequence is CASGPGRVSDEQYF. The CDR3 coding sequence is TGTGCCAGCGGCCCCGGTAGGGTCTCAGACGAGCAGTACTTC.

This clonotype has a handful of counts. V usage is TRBV12-3 or TRBV12-4 and J usage is TRBJ1-3; 9 nucleotides agree with TRBD1. CDR3 length equals 14 residues. V dropped 6 bases and J dropped 2; count of bases not matched to a gene: 2. Written as DNA, the CDR3 is TGTGCCAGCAGGACAGGGGGGCCTGGAAACACCATATATTTT. This encodes CASRTGGPGNTIYF.

The rearrangement links TRBV5-1 to TRBJ2-7; D is unclear. This CDR3 region has 14 residues. Trimming stripped 0 bases from V and 0 bases from J, with 7 bases between. The germline CDR1 and CDR2 sequences are SGHRS and YFSETQ. DNA for the CDR3: TGCGCCAGCAGCTTGGGGAGCGACTCCTACGAGCAGTACTTC. This translates into CASSLGSDSYEQYF.

On this clonotype itself: Possible read error: a much larger clone is one base away. Because the CDR3 is missing its conserved closing phenylalanine or tryptophan, this is likely a read error. The chain uses TRBV4-2 and TRBJ2-1; no clear D. Germline assignment: CDR1 LGHNA and CDR2 YNFKEQ. V lost 1 base and J lost 6, with 7 bases in between. The CDR3 sequence is 13 residues long. The CDR3 DNA reads TGTGCCAGCAGCCAAGGAGTGGGCAATGAGCAGTTCATC. Amino acids: CASSQGVGNEQFI.

Of note for this clonotype: The final CDR3 position lacks the conserved phenylalanine or tryptophan, pointing to a likely read error. V is TRBV6-1 and J is TRBJ2-4, with D perhaps being TRBD1 or TRBD2 (5 bases each). Germline CDR1 is MNHNS and CDR2 is SASEGT. The CDR3 has 13 amino acids. DNA for the CDR3: TGTGCCAGCAGTGAACGGGGCCAAAACACTCAGTACTTG. This sequence encodes CASSERGQNTQYL.

This clonotype was observed at least ten times. This sequence joins TRBV14 and TRBJ2-5; no definite D call. CDR1 SGHDN and CDR2 FVKESK come from the germline V gene. The CDR3 contains 13 residues. The V gene lost 1 base and the J gene lost 7 bases, with 10 bases spanning the gap. The CDR3 sequence: CASSQARSGTQYF. As DNA, the CDR3 is TGTGCCAGCAGCCAAGCGAGGTCAGGGACCCAGTACTTC.

Turning to this clonotype: One end of the junction fails to match germline, which may point to a read error. CDR3 amino acids: CANSRNQLQHF. CDR3 coding DNA: TGTGCCAACAGTCGCAATCAGCTCCAGCATTTT. The chain is built from TRBV11-3 and TRBJ1-5; D call uncertain. Germline V gives CDR1 SGHNT, CDR2 YENEEA. There are 11 residues in the CDR3.

Notes on this clonotype: Relative to the germline gene, one junction end is altered; a read error may explain this. The rearrangement joins TRBV6-1 to TRBJ1-2; TRBD1 matches 7 bases. Germline CDR1 is MNHNS and CDR2 is SASEGT. The CDR3 has 14 residues. The CDR3 DNA reads as TGTGTCAGCACTGTAATGACAGGGACCTATGGCTACATCTTC. Translation: CVSTVMTGTYGYIF.

The J gene is TRBJ1-1, the V gene TRBV11-1; D is uncertain. The V gene's germline CDR1 is SGHAT and CDR2 FQDESV (reference sequence). This CDR3 comprises 15 residues. Between the trimmed V and J ends, which lost 3 bases and 5 bases, there was a span of 16 bases. CDR3 in amino acids: CASSFAQTLGTEAFF. CDR3 coding DNA: TGTGCCAGCAGCTTCGCGCAAACCTTGGGGACTGAAGCTTTCTTT.

With regard to this clonotype: At one end the junction does not follow the germline gene, possibly because of a read error. The V gene is TRBV11-1, the J gene TRBJ2-2; possibly TRBD2 for D (5 bases). Germline V gives CDR1 SGHAT, CDR2 FQDESV (reference sequence). This CDR3 has 13 residues. CDR3 amino acids: CASSDQLPGELSF. In DNA form, the CDR3 reads TGTGCCAGCAGTGATCAGCTTCCCGGGGAGCTGTCTTTT.

The sample holds many counts of this clonotype. The chain carries TRBV12-3 or TRBV12-4 and TRBJ2-3; D is unresolved. The CDR3 contains 11 residues. Trimming pared 6 bases from V and 3 bases from J, leaving 4 bases between. CDR3 nucleotides: TGTGCCAGCAGAGAGACAGATACGCAGTATTTT. It is translated as CASRETDTQYF.

This clonotype was found many times. The chain links TRBV12-3 or TRBV12-4 to TRBJ1-1, with a tentative D call TRBD1 (5 bases). CDR3 length equals 15 residues. V was clipped by 7 bases and J by 4 bases, with 19 bases between them. The CDR3 DNA reads TGTGCCAGCACTCCGAGGGGTGATGGGAGCACTGAAGCTTTCTTT. Translating gives CASTPRGDGSTEAFF.

This chain's CDR3 is CASSESGRAGELFF. CDR3 bases: TGCGCCAGCAGTGAGAGCGGGAGAGCCGGGGAGCTGTTTTTT. The rearrangement joins TRBV10-2 to TRBJ2-2, with TRBD2 identical over 8 bases. The CDR3 has 14 amino acids. Germline values: CDR1 WSHSY, CDR2 SAAADI. After removal of 2 bases from V and 6 bases from J, the junction contained 2 bases not matched to a gene.

Of note for this clonotype: The conserved phenylalanine or tryptophan normally closing the CDR3 is absent here, so this likely arose from a read error. The chain links TRBV4-2 to TRBJ2-3; D remains unclear. V lost 0 bases and J 0 bases, leaving 13 bases between the germline ends. Looked up from germline, CDR1 is LGHNA and CDR2 is YNFKEQ. This CDR3 has 17 amino acids. Here the CDR3 reads CASSQDNGESSTDTQYL. For the CDR3, the DNA is TGTGCCAGCAGCCAAGATAATGGGGAATCTAGCACAGATACGCAGTATTTG.

This clonotype was detected many times. The chain has TRBV4-2 and TRBJ2-1; 8 bases fit TRBD2. This CDR3 has 17 residues. The V and J ends lost 4 bases and 0 bases, in that order; junction bases with no gene match: 8. The germline V gene encodes CDR1 LGHNA and CDR2 YNFKEQ. As DNA, the CDR3 is TGTGCCAGCAGCCCCAGAGCGGGAGTAAGCTCCTACAATGAGCAGTTCTTC. Encoded protein: CASSPRAGVSSYNEQFF.

Regarding this clonotype: This could be a read error, since a much larger clone is one nucleotide away. The V call is TRBV12-3 or TRBV12-4, the J call TRBJ2-3; 11 bases fit TRBD2. There are 16 residues in the CDR3. The CDR3 is CSSRPGTSGRTDTQYF. CDR3 DNA sequence: TGTTCCAGCAGACCTGGGACTAGCGGACGCACAGATACGCAGTATTTT.

This clonotype was counted ten times or more. The CDR3 reads CASSEGYSNQPQHF. DNA for the CDR3: TGTGCCAGCAGTGAAGGGTATAGCAATCAGCCCCAGCATTTT. V is TRBV6-1 and J is TRBJ1-5, with D hard to call. Per the germline V gene, CDR1 is MNHNS and CDR2 is SASEGT. Trimming took off 1 base at V and 0 bases at J, with 4 bases between the two ends. The CDR3 is 14 residues long.

This clonotype turned up a few times. This sequence joins TRBV7-9 and TRBJ1-2; possibly TRBD1 for D (6 bases). CDR3 length: 14 residues. Germline lookup yields CDR1 SEHNR and CDR2 FQNEAQ (reference sequence). V was clipped by 4 bases and J by 8 bases, with 17 bases between them. The DNA of the CDR3 is TGTGCCAGCAGCTCCAAGGGGGGGTGGGAAGGCTACACCTTC. The encoded protein is CASSSKGGWEGYTF. Variable domain in full (rest from reference TRBV7-9 and TRBJ1-2): DTGVSQNPRHKITKRGQNVTFRCDPISEHNRLYWYRQTLGQGPEFLTYFQNEAQLEKSRLLSDRFSAERPKGSFSTLEIQRTEQGDSAMYLCASSSKGGWEGYTFGSGTRLTVV.

Of note for this clonotype: The final CDR3 position lacks the conserved phenylalanine or tryptophan, pointing to a likely read error. The genes are TRBV28 and TRBJ2-7; D not certain. V was clipped by 6 bases and J by 2 bases, with 8 bases between them. CDR3 length equals 12 residues. The germline V gene encodes CDR1 MDHEN and CDR2 SYDVKM. CDR3 sequence reads: CASRSDPYEQYL. CDR3 DNA: TGTGCCAGCAGATCGGACCCCTACGAGCAGTACCTC.

As to this clonotype: A much larger clonotype is one base distant, so this may be a read error. This sequence joins TRBV12-3 or TRBV12-4 and TRBJ2-1, with D uncertain. The CDR3 is 15 amino acids. CDR3 sequence reads: CASSRRLSSYNEQSF. The CDR3 DNA follows: TGTGCCAGCAGTCGTCGGTTGAGCTCCTACAATGAGCAGTCCTTC.

Concerning this clonotype itself: The CDR3 does not close with the conserved phenylalanine or tryptophan, likely indicating a read error. The DNA is left out, because the CDR3 cannot be placed on it with certainty; the CDR3 is given as TCRdb lists it. The rearrangement uses TRBV12-3 or TRBV12-4 and TRBJ2-5. The CDR3 is 10 amino acids long, termini counted. This CDR3 reads CASSLMALSL.

On this clonotype: The junction does not match germline at one end; this may be a read error. The chain links TRBV11-1 to TRBJ1-2; D might be TRBD1 (5 bases). CDR3 length equals 15 residues. Germline CDR1 reads SGHAT; CDR2 reads FQDESV (reference sequence). The CDR3 region is CASSLVGRDDYGYTF. The CDR3 DNA reads as TGTGCCAGCAGTTTAGTGGGGAGGGACGACTATGGCTACACCTTC.

With regard to this clonotype: Since a much larger clone is just one base distant, this may be a read error. The chain joins TRBV29-1 to TRBJ2-1; no clear D. V was trimmed by 7 bases and J by 5 bases, leaving 6 bases between them. The CDR3 is made up of 10 amino acids. Germline CDR1 SQVTM, CDR2 ANQGSEA. The CDR3, as DNA: TGCAGCGCAGACGACAATGAGCAGTTCTTC. Protein product: CSADDNEQFF.